This paragraph reports one T cell receptor beta chain. Antigen specificity is unknown. The record originates from a study of memory CD4+ T cells and cytomegalovirus serostatus. Study details: This sample comes from healthy Belgian adults, roughly nine CMV seropositive, approximately 24 seronegative.

Single viable CD3+CD4+CD8-CD45RO+ cells were sorted as the memory CD4+ T cells. After thawing, CD4+ T cells were positively selected. The protocol was immunoSEQ multiplex PCR, while the TCRdb copy is restricted to in-frame clones and leaves out a portion. The sample holds roughly 49,000 clones; roughly three quarters are singletons and the top ten take about 0.8%. Findings and caveats of the study: Repertoires predicted CMV serostatus with median bootstrapped AUC of roughly 0.95. CD4+ memory repertoires contained about 40% of the roughly 150 reported CMV TCRbeta sequences.

V was pared by 4 bases and J by 5 bases, with 10 bases of the junction left unmatched. Germline lookup yields CDR1 LGHNA and CDR2 YNFKEQ. This CDR3 contains 15 residues. The material sequenced was memory CD4+ T cells from blood. This TCR was sampled from an adult in good health and CMV-seronegative. V and J are TRBV4-2 and TRBJ2-5; 7 nucleotides match TRBD2. CDR3 region: CASSRIAGGGETQYF. CDR3 coding DNA: TGTGCCAGCAGCCGAATAGCGGGTGGTGGGGAGACCCAGTACTTC.